These 24 T cell receptor beta chains were all obtained from the same sample, sequenced in a study of OX40 agonist ivuxolimab in advanced cancers. TCRdb's table, derived via immunoSEQ multiplex PCR, lists solely in-frame clones and lacks some. The profile shows about 62,000 clones, over 80% of them singletons. The sequencing here drew on CD4+ or CD8+ T cells sorted from blood, taken in a trial of the OX40 agonist ivuxolimab. These receptors originate from an adult with an advanced solid tumor such as melanoma, head and neck, liver or kidney cancer.

This chain uses TRBV28 with TRBJ1-5; D not certain. V lost 1 base, J lost 5 bases, and 12 bases lay in between. The CDR3 has 15 amino acids. Germline loops: CDR1 MDHEN, CDR2 SYDVKM. The CDR3 nucleotides read TGTGCCAGCAGTTTATTCGGACTATACCATCAGCCCCAGCATTTT. It specifies CASSLFGLYHQPQHF.

V gene TRBV7-2 combines with J gene TRBJ2-1, with 12 bases lining up with TRBD2. Germline CDR1 and CDR2: SGHTA and FQGNSA. V lost 1 base, J lost 9 bases, and 4 bases stayed unmatched. This CDR3 has 15 amino acids. The CDR3 protein is CASSLGLAGVGEQFF. CDR3 bases: TGTGCCAGCAGCTTAGGACTAGCGGGAGTTGGTGAGCAGTTCTTC.

The rearrangement joins TRBV9 to TRBJ2-5, with TRBD2 identical over 9 bases. The ends lost 0 bases at V and 5 bases at J; junction bases unmatched: 14. The V gene's germline CDR1 is SGDLS and CDR2 YYNGEE. The CDR3 has 18 residues. The CDR3 reads CASSVGISGSNYRETQYF. CDR3 DNA sequence: TGTGCCAGCAGCGTAGGAATTAGCGGGAGTAATTACAGGGAGACCCAGTACTTC.

The chain joins TRBV7-8 to TRBJ2-7; 7 positions agree with TRBD1. This CDR3 spans 15 amino acids. V shed 4 bases and J 7 bases; nucleotides not matched to a gene: 13. The germline gives CDR1 SGHVS, CDR2 FQNEAQ. This CDR3 reads CASSSLRQGSWEQYF. DNA for the CDR3: TGTGCCAGCAGCTCCCTACGACAGGGTTCTTGGGAGCAGTACTTC.

This clone showed up just once. The V call is TRBV9, the J call TRBJ2-5; D not certain. Judging by the DNA end, TRBJ2-7 fits better; the J call may be wrong. This CDR3 contains 14 residues. Germline CDR1 and CDR2: SGDLS and YYNGEE. The CDR3 DNA reads TGTGCCAGCAGCGTATCGTTCAGTACCTACGAGCAGTACTTC. The encoded protein is CASSVSFSTYEQYF.

In its sample, this clone was seen once. This sequence joins TRBV19 and TRBJ1-5; D call uncertain. Trimming took 5 bases from V and 0 from J, leaving 8 bases between them. The CDR3 spans 14 residues. CDR1 LNHDA and CDR2 SQIVND come from the germline V gene (reference sequence). In DNA form, the CDR3 reads TGTGCCAGTAGTCTACAAAATAGCAATCAGCCCCAGCATTTT. It encodes CASSLQNSNQPQHF.

Only a few counts were recorded for this clone. The rearrangement links TRBV27 to TRBJ2-1, with 9 nucleotides matching TRBD2. There are 18 residues in the CDR3. The J segment lost 7 bases and the V segment lost 5 bases, leaving 18 bases of the junction unmatched. Germline assignment: CDR1 MNHEY and CDR2 SMNVEV (reference sequence). The CDR3 region is CASSRNPPGLAWKNEQFF. Here the CDR3 DNA reads TGTGCCAGCAGTCGTAATCCGCCGGGACTAGCCTGGAAAAATGAGCAGTTCTTC.

The chain couples TRBV9 to TRBJ1-1, with D unclear. This CDR3 has 15 residues. The germline V and J ends were trimmed by 4 bases and 1 base, with 14 bases remaining between them. Germline V CDR1 and CDR2: SGDLS, YYNGEE. The CDR3 region is CASSQAPGGNTEAFF. CDR3 in DNA: TGTGCCAGCAGCCAAGCACCCGGAGGGAACACTGAAGCTTTCTTT.

This chain links TRBV2 with TRBJ2-1; D assignment may be TRBD1 or TRBD2 (5 bases each). This CDR3 has 14 residues. The germline gives CDR1 SNHLY, CDR2 FYNNEI. V was trimmed by 8 bases and J by 1 base, leaving 12 bases between them. CDR3 sequence: CASPGWGSYNEQFF. In nucleotides, the CDR3 is TGTGCCAGCCCCGGGTGGGGGTCCTACAATGAGCAGTTCTTC. The complete variable domain, with remaining parts taken from reference TRBV2 and TRBJ2-1, reads EPEVTQTPSHQVTQMGQEVILRCVPISNHLYFYWYRQILGQKVEFLVSFYNNEISEKSEIFDDQFSVERPDGSNFTLKIRSTKLEDSAMYFCASPGWGSYNEQFFGPGTRLTVL.

The rearrangement links TRBV7-2 to TRBJ2-3; the match to TRBD2 covers 10 bases. The CDR3 is 15 residues long. Losses at the gene ends were 3 bases for V and 3 bases for J; bases not matched to a gene: 3. Germline CDR1 and CDR2: SGHTA and FQGNSA. The CDR3 loop is CASSLTSGSTDTQYF. Written as DNA, the CDR3 is TGTGCCAGCAGCTTGACTAGCGGGTCTACAGATACGCAGTATTTT.

The CDR3 loop is CASSLRQGAVYEQYF. The DNA of the CDR3 is TGCGCCAGCAGCCTCCGACAGGGGGCCGTGTACGAGCAGTACTTC. J is TRBJ2-7 and V is TRBV4-1, with 10 positions matching TRBD1. Germline-derived CDR1 and CDR2 are MGHRA and YSYEKL. After removal of 4 bases from V and 4 bases from J, the junction contained 7 bases not matched to a gene. The CDR3 is made up of 15 amino acids.

The chain uses TRBV27 and TRBJ1-1; the D is unclear. Germline assignment: CDR1 MNHEY and CDR2 SMNVEV (reference sequence). V lost 7 bases to trimming and J lost 1 base, with 7 bases between them. The CDR3 is 12 residues long. The CDR3 spells CASTSGNTEAFF. In DNA form, the CDR3 reads TGTGCCAGCACCAGCGGGAACACTGAAGCTTTCTTT.

The J gene is TRBJ1-4, the V gene TRBV30; D remains unclear. The CDR3 spans 14 residues. Germline V gene lookup returns CDR1 GTSNPN and CDR2 SVGIG (reference sequence). The germline V and J ends were trimmed by 7 bases and 6 bases, with 18 bases remaining between them. The CDR3 bases are TGTGCCTCCGCGGGAGGGAGGGAGGATGAAAAACTGTTTTTT. Its protein is CASAGGREDEKLFF.

The chain couples TRBV5-6 to TRBJ1-2, with D hard to call. This CDR3 spans 14 amino acids. Germline assignment: CDR1 SGHDT and CDR2 YYEEEE. V was pared by 2 bases and J by 2 bases, with 10 bases between. CDR3 protein: CASSLGRGNYGYTF. CDR3 sequence (DNA): TGTGCCAGCAGCTTAGGCAGAGGCAACTATGGCTACACCTTC.

The chain recombines TRBV7-2 with TRBJ1-5, with 8 positions matching TRBD1. With 4 bases clipped from V and 0 bases from J, the junction kept 8 bases outside the gene matches. CDR3 length: 17 residues. In germline, CDR1 is SGHTA, CDR2 FQGNSA. DNA for the CDR3: TGTGCCAGCAGCTCCTCCGGGACAGGCTTTAGCAATCAGCCCCAGCATTTT. Protein product: CASSSSGTGFSNQPQHF.

The chain carries TRBV28 and TRBJ2-2; D not certain. The V gene's germline CDR1 is MDHEN and CDR2 SYDVKM. Trimming removed 6 bases from V and 2 bases from J, with 7 bases in between. The CDR3 is 13 residues long. The CDR3 loop reads CASSLLNTGELFF. CDR3 sequence (DNA): TGTGCCAGCAGCCTACTAAACACCGGGGAGCTGTTTTTT.

This clone appeared a single time. The chain carries TRBV11-3 and TRBJ2-3, with D unclear. V was shortened by 3 bases and J by 4 bases, with 8 bases between the two germline ends. The CDR3 consists of 13 residues. The germline V gene has CDR1 SGHNT and CDR2 YENEEA. This CDR3 is CASSFNMADTQYF. The CDR3 nucleotides are TGTGCCAGCAGCTTTAACATGGCAGATACGCAGTATTTT. Variable domain in full (rest from reference TRBV11-3 and TRBJ2-3): EAGVVQSPRYKIIEKKQPVAFWCNPISGHNTLYWYLQNLGQGPELLIRYENEEAVDDSQLPKDRFSAERLKGVDSTLKIQPAELGDSAVYLCASSFNMADTQYFGPGTRLTVL.

This sequence joins TRBV19 and TRBJ2-1; the D gene is possibly TRBD1 (6 bases). Germline V gene lookup returns CDR1 LNHDA and CDR2 SQIVND (reference sequence). This CDR3 has 17 residues. Trimming cost V 1 base and J 0 bases, with 13 bases left between them. The chain's CDR3 is CASSIVIRGSSYNEQFF. The CDR3 DNA sequence: TGTGCCAGTAGTATAGTTATCAGGGGAAGCTCCTACAATGAGCAGTTCTTC.

The chain uses TRBV9 and TRBJ2-1; TRBD2 aligns across 7 bases. The germline gives CDR1 SGDLS, CDR2 YYNGEE. V lost 4 bases, J lost 0 bases, and 4 bases stayed unmatched. This CDR3 has 15 residues. The CDR3 DNA is TGTGCCAGCAGCCTGGGGGGGGACTCCTACAATGAGCAGTTCTTC. Residues: CASSLGGDSYNEQFF.

This chain uses TRBV11-2 with TRBJ2-3; a possible D gene is TRBD2 (6 bases). This CDR3 has 15 residues. V shed 4 bases and J shed 6 bases, with 17 bases lying between them. The germline gives CDR1 SGHAT, CDR2 FQNNGV. The CDR3 here is CASSSLAGGADTQYF. The CDR3 DNA follows: TGTGCCAGCAGCTCGCTAGCTGGAGGGGCTGATACGCAGTATTTT.

The chain joins TRBV9 to TRBJ1-2, with TRBD1 identical over 9 bases. Germline V gene data show CDR1 as SGDLS and CDR2 as YYNGEE. The CDR3 has 15 amino acids. V gave up 0 bases and J gave up 4 bases; unmatched junction bases: 4. The CDR3 DNA reads TGTGCCAGCAGCGTAGAGGGACAGGGATCCTATGGCTACACCTTC. Protein: CASSVEGQGSYGYTF. The full variable domain, with the rest looked up from reference TRBV9 and TRBJ1-2, is DSGVTQTPKHLITATGQRVTLRCSPRSGDLSVYWYQQSLDQGLQFLIQYYNGEERAKGNILERFSAQQFPDLHSELNLSSLELGDSALYFCASSVEGQGSYGYTFGSGTRLTVV.

The rearrangement joins TRBV21-1 to TRBJ1-5; TRBD1 was called by the table and not checked on the DNA. TRBV21-1 is recorded as a pseudogene. The CDR3 loop spans 15 amino acids. The CDR3: CASSNGTGVLQPQHF. CDR3 DNA: TGTGCCAGCAGCAACGGGACAGGGGTTTTACAGCCCCAGCATTTT.

The sample holds a few counts of this clone. This chain connects TRBV18 to TRBJ2-5, with a tentative D call TRBD1 (5 bases). Germline-derived CDR1 and CDR2 are KGHSH and LQKENI. V shed 6 bases and J shed 2 bases, with 16 bases lying between them. The CDR3 spans 15 residues. In DNA form, the CDR3 reads TGTGCCAGCTCCCCGCGTAGGGGATATCAAGAGACCCAGTACTTC. Its protein product is CASSPRRGYQETQYF.

The chain uses TRBV27 and TRBJ1-6; D uncertain. This CDR3 has 13 residues. CDR1 MNHEY and CDR2 SMNVEV come from the germline V gene (reference sequence). V dropped 4 bases and J dropped 10 bases, with 11 bases sitting between them. CDR3 sequence: CASSWSTGSPLHF. The CDR3 DNA reads as TGTGCCAGCAGTTGGAGCACGGGATCACCCCTCCACTTT.